The next 15 T cell receptor beta chains were all read from a single sample in a study of blood T cell repertoires in COVID-19. The protocol was immunoSEQ multiplex PCR, while the TCRdb copy is restricted to in-frame clones and leaves out a portion. The profile covers under 55,000 clones, with under 95% appearing a single time and approximately 4% taken by the ten largest. The sample comprised peripheral blood. These receptors were obtained from a human donor in a cohort sampled during active COVID-19.

The CDR3 nucleotides read TGTGCCAGCAGTTTAGACAGGGGGAACGAGCAGTACTTC. It codes for CASSLDRGNEQYF. The chain employs TRBV12-3 or TRBV12-4 and TRBJ2-7, with TRBD1 matching over 8 bases. The CDR3 is made up of 13 amino acids. V lost 1 base to trimming and J lost 5 bases; unmatched junction nucleotides: 1.

Only a few counts were recorded for this clone. The chain couples TRBV19 to TRBJ1-5; no clear D. Germline lookup yields CDR1 LNHDA and CDR2 SQIVND (reference sequence). V shed 9 bases and J shed 6 bases, with 12 bases lying between them. This CDR3 comprises 12 residues. CDR3 nucleotides: TGTGCCAGCCGGGATAAAGGTCAGCCCCAGCATTTT. It yields the protein CASRDKGQPQHF.

The chain uses TRBV19 and TRBJ2-1, with 12 positions matching TRBD2. Germline-derived CDR1 and CDR2 are LNHDA and SQIVND (reference sequence). This CDR3 is 14 amino acids long. V shed 3 bases, J shed 8 bases, and the junction held 2 bases outside the gene matches. The CDR3: CASSMTSGSHEQFF. CDR3 nucleotides: TGTGCCAGTAGTATGACTAGCGGGAGCCATGAGCAGTTCTTC.

V gene TRBV10-3 combines with J gene TRBJ1-1; D is unresolved. Trimming stripped 2 bases from V and 2 bases from J, with 9 bases between. The CDR3 totals 14 residues. Germline V gene sequence: CDR1 ENHRY, CDR2 SYGVKD. As DNA, the CDR3 is TGTGCCATCAGTGAGGACACAGTAAACACTGAAGCTTTCTTT. Residues: CAISEDTVNTEAFF.

The gene calls are TRBV19 and TRBJ2-7; D is possibly TRBD2 (6 bases). The V end lost 2 bases, the J end lost 5 bases, and 25 bases lay between the germline ends. The CDR3 is made up of 18 amino acids. Germline CDR1 reads LNHDA; CDR2 reads SQIVND (reference sequence). In DNA form, the CDR3 reads TGTGCCAGTAGTATAAGCCACGGAGGAGGGCTTGGGAGAAACGAGCAGTACTTC. Its translation: CASSISHGGGLGRNEQYF.

The gene calls are TRBV21-1 and TRBJ2-7; the D call of TRBD2 is as the table states it, not checked on the DNA. TRBV21-1 represents a pseudogene. This CDR3 contains 18 residues. CDR3 in amino acids: CASSKARGTAESSYEQYV. CDR3 coding DNA: TGTGCCAGCAGCAAAGCGCGGGGGACGGCCGAGAGCTCCTACGAGCAGTACGTC.

The chain combines TRBV14 with TRBJ1-1; 11 positions match TRBD1. Trimming removed 0 bases from V and 4 bases from J; junction bases left unmatched: 1. The CDR3 runs to 15 residues. CDR1 SGHDN and CDR2 FVKESK come from the germline V gene. The CDR3 sequence: CASSQEGTGGTEAFF. Written as DNA, the CDR3 is TGTGCCAGCAGCCAAGAGGGGACAGGGGGCACTGAAGCTTTCTTT.

This chain connects TRBV19 to TRBJ2-1; a weak D match, TRBD2 (6 bases). Germline V gene sequence: CDR1 LNHDA, CDR2 SQIVND (reference sequence). V lost 3 bases and J lost 10, with 13 bases in between. The CDR3 extends over 13 amino acids. The CDR3 DNA follows: TGTGCCAGTAGTATCGTGCGGGGAGGCGAGCAGTTCTTC. Translating gives CASSIVRGGEQFF.

The chain has TRBV6-5 and TRBJ1-2, with 9 bases aligning to TRBD1. The J segment lost 3 bases and the V segment lost 7 bases, leaving 9 bases of the junction unmatched. The length of the CDR3 is 15 residues. CDR1 and CDR2 from the germline V gene are MNHEY and SVGAGI. CDR3 nucleotide sequence: TGTGCCAGCAAGTCCGGACAGGGGACTTACTATGGCTACACCTTC. Protein product: CASKSGQGTYYGYTF.

The V and J genes are TRBV19 and TRBJ1-3; 7 nucleotides line up with TRBD1. Germline values: CDR1 LNHDA, CDR2 SQIVND (reference sequence). V lost 3 bases and J lost 3; bases outside the gene matches: 5. The CDR3 is made up of 15 amino acids. In nucleotides, the CDR3 is TGTGCCAGTAGTATCGCAGGGGGAGTTGGAAACACCATATATTTT. It specifies CASSIAGGVGNTIYF.

The chain uses TRBV11-2 and TRBJ2-7, with 10 bases matching TRBD1. The germline CDR1 and CDR2 sequences are SGHAT and FQNNGV. The CDR3 covers 15 residues. Unmatched junction bases numbered 7, after V lost 5 bases and J lost 3 bases. DNA for the CDR3: TGTGCCAGCAGCCAACTCCGGGACAGGGGCTACGAGCAGTACGTC. It specifies CASSQLRDRGYEQYV.

The chain joins TRBV7-3 to TRBJ2-5; 14 nucleotides align to TRBD2. Per the germline V gene, CDR1 is SGHTA and CDR2 is FQGTGA. V dropped 5 bases and J dropped 3; count of bases not matched to a gene: 14. The CDR3 extends over 19 amino acids. CDR3 nucleotides: TGTGCCAGCAGCATAAGCACGGGACTAGCGGGAGTTGGGGAAGAGACCCAGTACTTC. Translated: CASSISTGLAGVGEETQYF.

The chain recombines TRBV2 with TRBJ1-1; D unresolved. CDR3 length: 13 residues. V lost 2 bases and J lost 1, with 5 bases in between. CDR1 is SNHLY, CDR2 FYNNEI, per germline. CDR3 in amino acids: CASSERQNTEAFF. The CDR3, as DNA: TGTGCCAGCAGTGAACGACAGAACACTGAAGCTTTCTTT. The full variable domain, completed using reference TRBV2 and TRBJ1-1, is EPEVTQTPSHQVTQMGQEVILRCVPISNHLYFYWYRQILGQKVEFLVSFYNNEISEKSEIFDDQFSVERPDGSNFTLKIRSTKLEDSAMYFCASSERQNTEAFFGQGTRLTVV.

The chain links TRBV15 to TRBJ1-1, with unresolved D. This CDR3 has 13 amino acids. With 4 bases removed from V and 5 bases from J, the gap between germline ends came to 11 bases. Germline V gene data show CDR1 as LNHNV and CDR2 as YYDKDF (reference sequence). CDR3 residues: CATSNFGSTEAFF. Here the CDR3 DNA reads TGTGCCACCAGCAACTTCGGGTCTACTGAAGCTTTCTTT.

This rearrangement joins TRBV20-1 to TRBJ2-7; D gene unclear. The CDR3 length is 11 residues. From germline, CDR1 is DFQATT and CDR2 SNEGSKA (reference sequence). The V gene lost 6 bases and the J gene lost 3 bases, with 9 bases spanning the gap. This chain's CDR3 is CSARLGYEQYV. The CDR3, as DNA: TGCAGTGCCCGACTCGGCTACGAGCAGTACGTC.